The 21 T cell receptor beta chains below were found in one sample sequenced in a study of response to subunit inactivated influenza vaccine. TCRdb re-derived calls from the RT-PCR reads in MiXCR, one entry per CDR3 protein. The table lists 600,000 to 700,000 distinct CDR3 sequences, 12% to 15% of them singletons, with approximately 7.6% in the top ten. This specimen was PBMCs from blood, taken 14 days before vaccination. The receptors originated from a man aged 50 to 59 who received an inactivated influenza vaccine.

This clonotype was detected only a few times. The chain is built from TRBV7-2 and TRBJ2-7, with D perhaps being TRBD1 or TRBD2 (5 bases each). The CDR3 extends over 17 amino acids. Trimming cost V 1 base and J 0 bases, with 16 bases left between them. Germline-derived CDR1 and CDR2 are SGHTA and FQGNSA. The DNA for the CDR3 is TGTGCCAGCAGCTTAGTGGCCCTAGGGGAGAGCTCCTACGAGCAGTACTTC. Protein sequence: CASSLVALGESSYEQYF. Full variable domain (rest looked up from reference TRBV7-2 and TRBJ2-7): GAGVSQSPSNKVTEKGKDVELRCDPISGHTALYWYRQSLGQGLEFLIYFQGNSAPDKSGLPSDRFSAERTGGSVSTLTIQRTQQEDSAVYLCASSLVALGESSYEQYFGPGTRLTVT.

This clonotype was seen a handful of times. J is TRBJ2-7 and V is TRBV20-1, with 7 bases fitting TRBD2. The V gene end was trimmed by 8 bases and the J gene end by 3 bases; junction bases not matched to a gene: 10. Germline CDR1 is DFQATT and CDR2 is SNEGSKA (reference sequence). The CDR3 totals 13 residues. In nucleotides, the CDR3 is TGCAGTATGAAGACTAGCACCTACTACGAGCAGTACTTC. Its translation is CSMKTSTYYEQYF.

The table lists this clonotype with a few counts. This chain uses TRBV7-8 with TRBJ2-2, with 8 bases aligning to TRBD1. Germline V gene lookup returns CDR1 SGHVS and CDR2 FQNEAQ. CDR3 length: 16 amino acids. V shed 7 bases, J shed 7 bases, and the junction held 14 bases outside the gene matches. CDR3 amino acids: CASNSWGQGAFGELFF. Written as DNA, the CDR3 is TGTGCCAGCAACTCTTGGGGTCAGGGGGCATTCGGGGAGCTGTTTTTT.

This clonotype was found many times. The rearrangement joins TRBV12-3 or TRBV12-4 to TRBJ1-3; D ambiguous. V was clipped by 8 bases and J by 4 bases, with 15 bases between them. The length of the CDR3 is 14 residues. The CDR3 nucleotides read TGTGCCAGCCGCCACCAGGCCAAGGGAAACACCATATATTTT. This translates into CASRHQAKGNTIYF.

In this sample, this clonotype turned up a few times. The chain employs TRBV12-3 or TRBV12-4 and TRBJ2-2, with no clear D. Trimming pared 7 bases from V and 9 bases from J, leaving 15 bases between. The CDR3 totals 13 residues. The CDR3 protein is CASTELAARELFF. CDR3 nucleotide sequence: TGTGCCAGCACCGAATTGGCGGCCCGGGAGCTGTTTTTT.

The chain couples TRBV10-3 to TRBJ2-3, with 7 bases that match TRBD2. The germline V gene has CDR1 ENHRY and CDR2 SYGVKD. Trimming cost V 10 bases and J 3 bases; bases outside gene matches: 10. The CDR3 runs to 14 residues. CDR3 sequence: CATLAGERTDTQYF. The CDR3 DNA follows: TGTGCCACCTTAGCGGGCGAAAGGACAGATACGCAGTATTTT.

This clonotype was observed a handful of times. V is TRBV12-3 or TRBV12-4 and J is TRBJ2-1; no firm D call. This CDR3 is built from 13 residues. The V gene lost 3 bases and the J gene lost 5 bases, with 8 bases spanning the gap. CDR3 region: CASSFPTDNEQFF. For the CDR3, the DNA is TGTGCCAGCAGTTTCCCTACAGACAATGAGCAGTTCTTC.

The V and J genes are TRBV5-4 and TRBJ1-3, with D unresolved. CDR1 SGHNT and CDR2 YYREEE come from the germline V gene (reference sequence). The CDR3 consists of 14 residues. Trimming shortened V by 5 bases and J by 3 bases, and 12 bases separated the two germline ends. In DNA, the CDR3 is TGTGCCAGCAGGGAGGACGTTAATGGAAACACCATATATTTT. Encoded protein: CASREDVNGNTIYF.

The rearrangement uses TRBV3-1 and TRBJ2-2; D unclear. This CDR3 comprises 13 residues. The germline V and J ends were trimmed by 0 bases and 7 bases, with 6 bases remaining between them. Looked up from germline, CDR1 is LGHDT and CDR2 is YNNKEL (reference sequence). The CDR3 region has the DNA TGTGCCAGCAGCCAAGATTGGGGCGGGGAGCTGTTTTTT. Its translation is CASSQDWGGELFF. Together with reference TRBV3-1 and TRBJ2-2, the CDR3 gives the full variable domain: DTAVSQTPKYLVTQMGNDKSIKCEQNLGHDTMYWYKQDSKKFLKIMFSYNNKELIINETVPNRFSPKSPDKAHLNLHINSLELGDSAVYFCASSQDWGGELFFGEGSRLTVL.

This chain links TRBV5-1 with TRBJ2-1; possibly TRBD1 for D (5 bases). CDR3 length: 14 residues. The germline CDR1 and CDR2 sequences are SGHRS and YFSETQ. Trimming pared 4 bases from V and 4 bases from J, leaving 12 bases between. CDR3 loop: CASSTQGPYNEQFF. The CDR3 DNA is TGCGCCAGCAGCACCCAGGGTCCTTACAATGAGCAGTTCTTC.

This chain uses TRBV5-1 with TRBJ2-6, with 11 bases lining up with TRBD1. The CDR3 runs 18 residues. Trimming removed 4 bases from V and 4 bases from J; junction bases left unmatched: 10. Germline lookup yields CDR1 SGHRS and CDR2 YFSETQ. The CDR3 DNA is TGCGCCAGCAGCGTCAGGACAGGGGGCGCGGAAGGGGCCAACGTCCTGACTTTC. Protein sequence: CASSVRTGGAEGANVLTF.

This clonotype was counted only a few times. V usage is TRBV10-3 and J usage is TRBJ2-6; D gene unclear. The CDR3 is made up of 17 amino acids. Deletions cut 2 bases from V and 4 bases from J, with 15 bases between. The germline gives CDR1 ENHRY, CDR2 SYGVKD. In nucleotides, the CDR3 is TGTGCCATCAGTGAGGGCGGCCGTCAATGGGGGGCCAACGTCCTGACTTTC. Amino acids: CAISEGGRQWGANVLTF.

This clonotype has just a few counts. This rearrangement joins TRBV10-3 to TRBJ2-3; 9 bases match TRBD1. The V gene's germline CDR1 is ENHRY and CDR2 SYGVKD. V lost 3 bases, J lost 4 bases, and 11 bases stayed unmatched. The CDR3 is 17 amino acids. Here the CDR3 reads CAISDLRQGGLADTQYF. The CDR3 DNA reads TGTGCCATCAGTGACCTAAGACAGGGGGGGTTGGCAGATACGCAGTATTTT.

The chain employs TRBV20-1 and TRBJ2-5, with TRBD1 matching 8 bases. The ends lost 6 bases at V and 4 bases at J; junction bases unmatched: 10. Germline V gene sequence: CDR1 DFQATT, CDR2 SNEGSKA (reference sequence). The CDR3 is made up of 14 amino acids. The CDR3 DNA sequence: TGCAGTGCCCCGGGACAGGTATCCTTAGAGACCCAGTACTTC. It encodes CSAPGQVSLETQYF.

This clonotype was picked up many times. Here the CDR3 DNA reads TGTGCCAGCAGTCGTCCCTCAGGGTCGGCCACTGAAGCTTTCTTT. Translation: CASSRPSGSATEAFF. The chain joins TRBV6-1 to TRBJ1-1; D is perhaps TRBD1 (5 bases). The germline V and J ends were trimmed by 5 bases and 4 bases, with 17 bases remaining between them. The CDR3 covers 15 residues. Germline values: CDR1 MNHNS, CDR2 SASEGT.

This clonotype was counted between two and nine times. This chain links TRBV4-1 with TRBJ1-6; no firm D call. Trimming took 0 bases from V and 10 from J, leaving 13 bases between them. The CDR3 sequence is 15 residues long. Germline CDR1 reads MGHRA; CDR2 reads YSYEKL. CDR3 region: CASSQEWRVRSPLHF. The CDR3 DNA reads TGCGCCAGCAGCCAAGAGTGGAGGGTACGGTCACCCCTCCACTTT.

The chain employs TRBV20-1 and TRBJ1-1; D is undetermined. Germline V CDR1 and CDR2: DFQATT, SNEGSKA (reference sequence). Trimming removed 4 bases at V and 5 bases at J, with 17 bases between. The CDR3 consists of 14 residues. CDR3 sequence: CSATRRSSRTEAFF. CDR3 bases: TGCAGTGCTACTCGACGGTCGTCAAGGACTGAAGCTTTCTTT.

This clonotype was counted between two and nine times. V usage is TRBV29-1 and J usage is TRBJ2-7, with TRBD1 matching 10 bases. This CDR3 contains 14 residues. Unmatched junction bases numbered 10, after V lost 7 bases and J lost 4 bases. In germline, CDR1 is SQVTM, CDR2 ANQGSEA. The CDR3 nucleotides are TGCAGCGCAGGCCGGGACAGGGGACGATACGAGCAGTACTTC. Protein product: CSAGRDRGRYEQYF.

Many counts were recorded for this clonotype. V is TRBV6-5 and J is TRBJ2-5, with D uncertain. The length of the CDR3 is 15 residues. Per the germline V gene, CDR1 is MNHEY and CDR2 is SVGAGI. The ends were cut back, 2 bases at V and 4 bases at J, with 14 bases in the middle. CDR3 sequence reads: CASSYNVARGETQYF. The CDR3 DNA is TGTGCCAGCAGTTACAACGTGGCCCGTGGAGAGACCCAGTACTTC.

The genes are TRBV20-1 and TRBJ2-5; the match to TRBD2 covers 10 bases. Germline CDR1 reads DFQATT; CDR2 reads SNEGSKA (reference sequence). This CDR3 comprises 17 residues. The V and J ends lost 3 bases and 0 bases, in that order; junction bases with no gene match: 10. The CDR3 DNA reads TGCAGTGCTAGCCGGGCTAGACTAGCGGGCCACCAAGAGACCCAGTACTTC. It specifies CSASRARLAGHQETQYF.

The sample holds a few counts of this clonotype. The V call is TRBV27, the J call TRBJ2-7, with TRBD1 identical over 9 bases. V gave up 5 bases and J gave up 7 bases; unmatched junction bases: 12. This CDR3 comprises 15 residues. Germline loops: CDR1 MNHEY, CDR2 SMNVEV (reference sequence). CDR3 nucleotide sequence: TGTGCCAGCAGTAGATCCGGGACAGGGTCAGGGGAGCAGTACTTC. Encoded protein: CASSRSGTGSGEQYF.